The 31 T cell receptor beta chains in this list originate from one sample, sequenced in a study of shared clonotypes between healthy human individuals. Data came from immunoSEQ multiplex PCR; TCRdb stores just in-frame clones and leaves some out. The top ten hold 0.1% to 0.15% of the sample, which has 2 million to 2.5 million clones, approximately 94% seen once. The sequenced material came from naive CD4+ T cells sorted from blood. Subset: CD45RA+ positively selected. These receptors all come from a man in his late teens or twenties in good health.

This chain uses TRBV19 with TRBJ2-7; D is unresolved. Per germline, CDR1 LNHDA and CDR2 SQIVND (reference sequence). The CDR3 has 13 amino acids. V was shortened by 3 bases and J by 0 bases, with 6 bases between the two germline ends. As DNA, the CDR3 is TGTGCCAGTAGTATGGAAGTCTCCTACGAGCAGTACTTC. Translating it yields CASSMEVSYEQYF.

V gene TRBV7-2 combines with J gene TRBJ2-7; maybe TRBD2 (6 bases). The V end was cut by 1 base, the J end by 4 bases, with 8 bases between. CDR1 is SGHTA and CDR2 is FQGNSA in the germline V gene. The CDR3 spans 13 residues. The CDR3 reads CASSLETSYEQYF. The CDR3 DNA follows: TGTGCCAGCAGCTTAGAGACTAGTTACGAGCAGTACTTC.

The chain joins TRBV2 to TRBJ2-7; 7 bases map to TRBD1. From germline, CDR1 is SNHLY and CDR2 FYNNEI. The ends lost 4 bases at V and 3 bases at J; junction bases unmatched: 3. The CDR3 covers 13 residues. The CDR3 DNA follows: TGTGCCAGCAGTGTAGGGACAGACTACGAGCAGTACTTC. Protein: CASSVGTDYEQYF. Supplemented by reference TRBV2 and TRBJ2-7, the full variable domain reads EPEVTQTPSHQVTQMGQEVILRCVPISNHLYFYWYRQILGQKVEFLVSFYNNEISEKSEIFDDQFSVERPDGSNFTLKIRSTKLEDSAMYFCASSVGTDYEQYFGPGTRLTVT.

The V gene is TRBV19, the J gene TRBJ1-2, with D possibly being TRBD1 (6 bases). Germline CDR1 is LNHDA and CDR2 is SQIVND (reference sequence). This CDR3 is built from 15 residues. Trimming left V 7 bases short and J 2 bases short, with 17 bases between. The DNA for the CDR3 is TGTGCCAGTACCCAGCTCCTAGACAGGAACTATGGCTACACCTTC. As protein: CASTQLLDRNYGYTF.

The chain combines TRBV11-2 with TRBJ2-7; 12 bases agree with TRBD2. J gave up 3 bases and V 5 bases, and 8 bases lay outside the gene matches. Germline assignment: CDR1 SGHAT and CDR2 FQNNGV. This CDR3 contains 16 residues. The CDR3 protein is CASSVWTSGTVYEQYF. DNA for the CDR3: TGTGCCAGCAGCGTCTGGACTAGCGGGACCGTCTACGAGCAGTACTTC.

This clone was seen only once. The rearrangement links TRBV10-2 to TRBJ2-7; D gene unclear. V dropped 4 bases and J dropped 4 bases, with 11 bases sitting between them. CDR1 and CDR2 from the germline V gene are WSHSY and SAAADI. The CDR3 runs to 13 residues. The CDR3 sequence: CASSGVPNYEQYF. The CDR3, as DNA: TGCGCCAGCAGTGGGGTCCCGAATTACGAGCAGTACTTC.

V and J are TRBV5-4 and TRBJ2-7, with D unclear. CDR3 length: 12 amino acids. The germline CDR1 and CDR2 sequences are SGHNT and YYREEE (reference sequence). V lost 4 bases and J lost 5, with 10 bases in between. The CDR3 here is CASSDARDEQYF. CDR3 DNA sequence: TGTGCCAGCAGCGACGCACGGGACGAGCAGTACTTC.

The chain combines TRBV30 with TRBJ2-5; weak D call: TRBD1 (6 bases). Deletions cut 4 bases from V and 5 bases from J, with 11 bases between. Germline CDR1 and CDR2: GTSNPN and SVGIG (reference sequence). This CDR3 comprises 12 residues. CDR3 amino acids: CAWKGVRETQYF. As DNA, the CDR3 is TGTGCCTGGAAGGGGGTGCGGGAGACCCAGTACTTC.

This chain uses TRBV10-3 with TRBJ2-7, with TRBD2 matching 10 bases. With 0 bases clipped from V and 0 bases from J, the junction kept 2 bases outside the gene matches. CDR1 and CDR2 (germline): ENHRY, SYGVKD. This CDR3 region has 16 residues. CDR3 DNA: TGTGCCATCAGTGAGTCGGGACTAGCGACCTCCTACGAGCAGTACTTC. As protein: CAISESGLATSYEQYF.

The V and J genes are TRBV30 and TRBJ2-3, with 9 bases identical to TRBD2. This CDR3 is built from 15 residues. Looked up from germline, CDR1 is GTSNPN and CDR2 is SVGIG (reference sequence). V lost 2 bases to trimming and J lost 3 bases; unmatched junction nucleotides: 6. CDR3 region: CAWSSRGGQTDTQYF. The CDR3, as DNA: TGTGCCTGGAGTTCGCGGGGGGGCCAGACAGATACGCAGTATTTT. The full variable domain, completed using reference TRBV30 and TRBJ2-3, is SQTIHQWPATLVQPVGSPLSLECTVEGTSNPNLYWYRQAAGRGLQLLFYSVGIGQISSEVPQNLSASRPQDRQFILSSKKLLLSDSGFYLCAWSSRGGQTDTQYFGPGTRLTVL.

CDR3 DNA sequence: TGTGCCAGCAGGTCTAGCGGGACTGCGAACACCGGGGAGCTGTTTTTT. Translation gives CASRSSGTANTGELFF. The chain links TRBV7-9 to TRBJ2-2; TRBD2 agrees at 9 bases. Trimming took 6 bases from V and 0 from J; bases not matched to a gene: 5. Per germline, CDR1 SEHNR and CDR2 FQNEAQ (reference sequence). The CDR3 loop spans 16 amino acids.

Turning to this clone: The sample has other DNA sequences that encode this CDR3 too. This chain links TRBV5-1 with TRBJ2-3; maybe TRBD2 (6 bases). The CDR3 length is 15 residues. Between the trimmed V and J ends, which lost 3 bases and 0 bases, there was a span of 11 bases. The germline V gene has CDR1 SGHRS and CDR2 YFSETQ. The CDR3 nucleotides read TGCGCCAGCAGCTCCGGGGGTCGGAGCACAGATACGCAGTATTTT. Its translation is CASSSGGRSTDTQYF.

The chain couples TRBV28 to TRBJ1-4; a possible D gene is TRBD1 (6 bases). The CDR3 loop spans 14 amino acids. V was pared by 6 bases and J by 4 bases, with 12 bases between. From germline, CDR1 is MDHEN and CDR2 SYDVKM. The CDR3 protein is CASRRTAHNEKLFF. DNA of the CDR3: TGTGCCAGCAGAAGGACAGCCCATAATGAAAAACTGTTTTTT.

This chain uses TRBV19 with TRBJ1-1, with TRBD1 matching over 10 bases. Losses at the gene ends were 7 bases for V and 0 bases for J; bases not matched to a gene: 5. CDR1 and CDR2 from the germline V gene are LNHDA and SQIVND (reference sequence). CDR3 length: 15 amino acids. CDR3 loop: CASIDRGPLNTEAFF. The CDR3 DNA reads TGTGCCAGTATAGACAGGGGGCCATTGAACACTGAAGCTTTCTTT.

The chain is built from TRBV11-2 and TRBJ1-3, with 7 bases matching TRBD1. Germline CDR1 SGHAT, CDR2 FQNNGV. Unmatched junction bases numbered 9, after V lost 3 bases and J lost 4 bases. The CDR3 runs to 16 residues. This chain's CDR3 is CASSFPGTASGNTIYF. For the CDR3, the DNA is TGTGCCAGCAGCTTCCCAGGGACAGCGTCGGGAAACACCATATATTTT.

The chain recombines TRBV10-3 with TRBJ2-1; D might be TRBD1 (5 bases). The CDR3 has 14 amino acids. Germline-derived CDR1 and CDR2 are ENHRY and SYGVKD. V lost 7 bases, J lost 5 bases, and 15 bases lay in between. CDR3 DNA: TGTGCCATCACCCGGACAAACAGAGACAATGAGCAGTTCTTC. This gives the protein CAITRTNRDNEQFF.

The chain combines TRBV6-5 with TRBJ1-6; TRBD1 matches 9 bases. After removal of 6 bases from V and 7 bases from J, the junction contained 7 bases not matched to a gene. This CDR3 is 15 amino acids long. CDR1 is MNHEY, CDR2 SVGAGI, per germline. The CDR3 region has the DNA TGTGCCAGCAGGCCCGGGACAGGGATGAATTCACCCCTCCACTTT. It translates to CASRPGTGMNSPLHF.

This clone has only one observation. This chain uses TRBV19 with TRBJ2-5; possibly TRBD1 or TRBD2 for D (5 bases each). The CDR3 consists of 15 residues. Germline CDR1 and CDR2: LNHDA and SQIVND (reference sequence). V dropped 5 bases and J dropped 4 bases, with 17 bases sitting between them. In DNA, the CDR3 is TGTGCCAGTAGTCCCACCGGGACCTTGCGAGAGACCCAGTACTTC. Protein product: CASSPTGTLRETQYF.

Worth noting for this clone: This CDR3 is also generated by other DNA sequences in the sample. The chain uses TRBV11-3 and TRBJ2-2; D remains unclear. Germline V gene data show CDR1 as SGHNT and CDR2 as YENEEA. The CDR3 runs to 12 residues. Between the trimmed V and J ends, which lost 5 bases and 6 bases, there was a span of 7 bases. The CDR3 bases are TGTGCCAGCAGCCTATCTCCCGGGGAGCTGTTTTTT. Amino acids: CASSLSPGELFF.

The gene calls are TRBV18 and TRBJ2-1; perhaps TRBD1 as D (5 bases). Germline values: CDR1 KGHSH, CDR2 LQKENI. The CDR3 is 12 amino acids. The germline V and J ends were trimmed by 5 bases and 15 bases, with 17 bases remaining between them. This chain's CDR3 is CASSGRGAIGFF. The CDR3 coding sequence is TGTGCCAGCTCAGGTCGTGGGGCGATTGGGTTCTTC.

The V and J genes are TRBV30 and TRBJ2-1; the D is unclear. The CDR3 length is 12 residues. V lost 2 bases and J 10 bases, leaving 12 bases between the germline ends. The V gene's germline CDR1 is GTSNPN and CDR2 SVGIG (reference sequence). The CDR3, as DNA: TGTGCCTGGAGTCACGTGGCCCCGGAGCAGTTCTTC. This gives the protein CAWSHVAPEQFF. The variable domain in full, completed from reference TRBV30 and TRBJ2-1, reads SQTIHQWPATLVQPVGSPLSLECTVEGTSNPNLYWYRQAAGRGLQLLFYSVGIGQISSEVPQNLSASRPQDRQFILSSKKLLLSDSGFYLCAWSHVAPEQFFGPGTRLTVL.

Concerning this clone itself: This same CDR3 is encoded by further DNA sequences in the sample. CDR3 protein: CASSTGQPNQPQHF. The DNA for the CDR3 is TGCGCCAGCAGCACGGGACAGCCGAATCAGCCCCAGCATTTT. This chain uses TRBV5-1 with TRBJ1-5; the match to TRBD1 covers 7 bases. The germline CDR1 and CDR2 sequences are SGHRS and YFSETQ. V shed 4 bases and J 4 bases; nucleotides not matched to a gene: 5. The length of the CDR3 is 14 residues.

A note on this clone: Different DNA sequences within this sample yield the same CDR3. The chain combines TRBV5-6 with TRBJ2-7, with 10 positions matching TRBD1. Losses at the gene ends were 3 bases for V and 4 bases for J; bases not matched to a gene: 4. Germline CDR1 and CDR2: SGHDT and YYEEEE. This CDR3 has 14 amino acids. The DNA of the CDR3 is TGTGCCAGCAGCTGGGGACAGGGGACATACGAGCAGTACTTC. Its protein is CASSWGQGTYEQYF.

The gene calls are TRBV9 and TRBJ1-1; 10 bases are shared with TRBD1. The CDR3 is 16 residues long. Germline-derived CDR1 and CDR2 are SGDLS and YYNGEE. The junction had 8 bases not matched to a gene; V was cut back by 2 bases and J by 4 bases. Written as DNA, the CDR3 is TGTGCCAGCAGCGTCTCGGACAGGGGGGCGCGCACTGAAGCTTTCTTT. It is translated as CASSVSDRGARTEAFF.

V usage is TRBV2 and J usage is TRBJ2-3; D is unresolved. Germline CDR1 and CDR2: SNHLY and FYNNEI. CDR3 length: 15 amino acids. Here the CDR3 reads CGSNPGLPQTDTQYF. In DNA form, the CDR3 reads TGTGGATCAAACCCAGGATTACCCCAAACAGATACGCAGTATTTT.

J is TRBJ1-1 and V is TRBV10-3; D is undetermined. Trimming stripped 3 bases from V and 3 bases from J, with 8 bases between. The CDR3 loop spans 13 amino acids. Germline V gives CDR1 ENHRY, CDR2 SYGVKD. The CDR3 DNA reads TGTGCCATCAGTGACCCCGGGCACACTGAAGCTTTCTTT. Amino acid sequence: CAISDPGHTEAFF.

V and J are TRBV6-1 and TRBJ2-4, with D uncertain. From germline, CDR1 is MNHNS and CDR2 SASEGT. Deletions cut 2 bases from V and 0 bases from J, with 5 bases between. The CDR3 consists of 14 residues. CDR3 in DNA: TGTGCCAGCAGTGAACTGGGAGCCAAAAACATTCAGTACTTC. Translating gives CASSELGAKNIQYF.

This chain's CDR3 is CAISETVTTNEKLFF. The CDR3 bases are TGTGCCATCAGTGAGACAGTTACAACTAATGAAAAACTGTTTTTT. The J gene is TRBJ1-4, the V gene TRBV10-3; D is unresolved. Germline-derived CDR1 and CDR2 are ENHRY and SYGVKD. CDR3 length: 15 residues. V lost 2 bases, J lost 0 bases, and 7 bases lay in between.

The CDR3 loop reads CAIRETGTGAGETQYF. CDR3 nucleotides: TGTGCCATCAGAGAGACCGGGACAGGGGCCGGGGAGACCCAGTACTTC. The rearrangement links TRBV10-3 to TRBJ2-5; 10 positions agree with TRBD1. Germline assignment: CDR1 ENHRY and CDR2 SYGVKD. This CDR3 region has 16 residues. Trimming cost V 6 bases and J 5 bases; bases outside gene matches: 12.

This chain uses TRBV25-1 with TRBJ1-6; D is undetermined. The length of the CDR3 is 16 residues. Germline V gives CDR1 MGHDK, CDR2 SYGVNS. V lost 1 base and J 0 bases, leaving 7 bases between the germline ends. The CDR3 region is CASSESGGSYNSPLHF. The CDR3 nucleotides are TGTGCCAGCAGTGAATCTGGTGGCTCCTATAATTCACCCCTCCACTTT.

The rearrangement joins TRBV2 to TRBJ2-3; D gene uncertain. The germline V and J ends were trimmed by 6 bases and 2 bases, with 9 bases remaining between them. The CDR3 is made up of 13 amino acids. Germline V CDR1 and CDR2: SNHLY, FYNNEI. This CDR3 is CASSAEFTDTQYF. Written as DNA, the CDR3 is TGTGCCAGCAGCGCGGAGTTCACAGATACGCAGTATTTT. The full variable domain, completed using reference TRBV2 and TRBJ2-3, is EPEVTQTPSHQVTQMGQEVILRCVPISNHLYFYWYRQILGQKVEFLVSFYNNEISEKSEIFDDQFSVERPDGSNFTLKIRSTKLEDSAMYFCASSAEFTDTQYFGPGTRLTVL.